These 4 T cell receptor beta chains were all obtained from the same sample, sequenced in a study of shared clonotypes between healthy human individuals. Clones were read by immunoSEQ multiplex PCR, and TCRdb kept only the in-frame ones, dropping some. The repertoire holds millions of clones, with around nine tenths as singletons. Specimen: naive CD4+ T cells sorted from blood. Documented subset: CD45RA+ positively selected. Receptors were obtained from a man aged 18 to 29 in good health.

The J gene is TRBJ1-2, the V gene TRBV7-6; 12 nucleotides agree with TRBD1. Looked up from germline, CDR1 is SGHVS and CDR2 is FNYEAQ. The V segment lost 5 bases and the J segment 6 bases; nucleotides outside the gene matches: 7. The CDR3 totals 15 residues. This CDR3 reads CASSVSGTGGDGYTF. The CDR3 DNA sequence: TGTGCCAGCAGCGTTTCCGGGACAGGGGGCGATGGCTACACCTTC.

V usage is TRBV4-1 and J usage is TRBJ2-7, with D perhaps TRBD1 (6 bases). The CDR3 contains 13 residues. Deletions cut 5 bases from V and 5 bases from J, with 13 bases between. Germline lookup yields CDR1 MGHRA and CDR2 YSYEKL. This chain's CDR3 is CASSSTGQNEQYF. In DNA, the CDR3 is TGCGCCAGCAGCTCTACAGGGCAAAACGAGCAGTACTTC.

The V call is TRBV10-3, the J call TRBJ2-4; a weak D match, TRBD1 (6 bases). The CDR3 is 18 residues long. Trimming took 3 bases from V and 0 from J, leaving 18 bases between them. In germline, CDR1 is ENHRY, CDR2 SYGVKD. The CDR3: CAISDTGTHSLAKNIQYF. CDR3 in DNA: TGTGCCATCAGTGACACCGGGACACATTCCCTAGCCAAAAACATTCAGTACTTC.

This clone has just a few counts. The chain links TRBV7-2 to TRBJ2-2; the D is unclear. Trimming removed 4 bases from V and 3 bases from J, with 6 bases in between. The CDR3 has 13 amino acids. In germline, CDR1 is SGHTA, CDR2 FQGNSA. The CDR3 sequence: CASSSLYTGELFF. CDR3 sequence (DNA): TGTGCCAGCAGCTCCCTTTACACCGGGGAGCTGTTTTTT. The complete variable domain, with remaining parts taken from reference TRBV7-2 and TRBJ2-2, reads GAGVSQSPSNKVTEKGKDVELRCDPISGHTALYWYRQSLGQGLEFLIYFQGNSAPDKSGLPSDRFSAERTGGSVSTLTIQRTQQEDSAVYLCASSSLYTGELFFGEGSRLTVL.